One sample yielded the 19 T cell receptor beta chains listed below, sequenced in a study of identical twins. MiXCR, applied by TCRdb to the 5' RACE reads, yields one record per CDR3 protein. Here the sample spans hundreds of thousands of distinct CDR3 sequences, 9% to 15% being singletons. These records were also assigned to another study, of yellow fever vaccine responses in identical twins.

Specimen: PBMCs. These TCRs come from a woman aged 18 to 35 in good health.

This clonotype was seen many times. This rearrangement joins TRBV29-1 to TRBJ2-3; 12 positions match TRBD2. Germline CDR1 SQVTM, CDR2 ANQGSEA. There are 15 residues in the CDR3. J was trimmed by 0 bases and V by 7 bases; bases with no gene match: 5. The CDR3 here is CSAGLAGRSTDTQYF. The CDR3 nucleotides read TGCAGCGCCGGACTAGCGGGGAGAAGCACAGATACGCAGTATTTT.

This rearrangement joins TRBV4-1 to TRBJ2-2; D may be TRBD2 (5 bases). Trimming left V 0 bases short and J 0 bases short, with 8 bases between. The germline gives CDR1 MGHRA, CDR2 YSYEKL. This CDR3 region has 16 residues. CDR3 DNA: TGCGCCAGCAGCCAAGAACAGCGGACGAACACCGGGGAGCTGTTTTTT. This gives the protein CASSQEQRTNTGELFF.

The V gene is TRBV12-3 or TRBV12-4, the J gene TRBJ1-3; D ambiguous. The CDR3 covers 14 residues. The ends were cut back, 3 bases at V and 2 bases at J, with 8 bases in the middle. The CDR3 protein is CASSLVAPGNTIYF. DNA for the CDR3: TGTGCCAGCAGTTTGGTAGCCCCTGGAAACACCATATATTTT.

This clonotype turned up a few times. The chain carries TRBV5-1 and TRBJ2-2, with 12 bases fitting TRBD1. CDR1 and CDR2 (germline): SGHRS, YFSETQ. The CDR3 length is 15 residues. Unmatched junction bases numbered 7, after V lost 4 bases and J lost 9 bases. The DNA for the CDR3 is TGCGCCAGCAGCACCCGGGACAGGGGGCGCCGGGAGCTGTTTTTT. Its protein product is CASSTRDRGRRELFF.

V and J are TRBV7-6 and TRBJ2-5, with 7 bases matching TRBD2. The V gene end was trimmed by 9 bases and the J gene end by 4 bases; junction bases not matched to a gene: 5. The germline V gene has CDR1 SGHVS and CDR2 FNYEAQ. The CDR3 consists of 12 residues. Here the CDR3 reads CASDPGGETQYF. CDR3 nucleotides: TGTGCCAGTGATCCGGGAGGAGAGACCCAGTACTTC.

A few counts support this clonotype. The chain links TRBV20-1 to TRBJ1-6; D is ambiguous. V gave up 6 bases and J gave up 5 bases, with 8 bases separating them. The CDR3 has 12 residues. Looked up from germline, CDR1 is DFQATT and CDR2 is SNEGSKA (reference sequence). The CDR3 loop is CSANRDNSPLHF. CDR3 bases: TGCAGTGCCAATAGGGATAATTCACCCCTCCACTTT.

This chain links TRBV12-5 with TRBJ2-1, with 7 bases aligning to TRBD1. The V gene's germline CDR1 is LGHNT and CDR2 FRNRAP. The CDR3 extends over 14 amino acids. Trimming at V came to 0 bases and at J to 6 bases, leaving 2 bases not matched to a gene. The CDR3 loop reads CASGLVGGFNEQFF. Here the CDR3 DNA reads TGTGCTAGTGGTTTGGTAGGGGGCTTCAATGAGCAGTTCTTC.

This clonotype was counted between two and nine times. A junction end diverges from the germline sequence, so it may reflect a read error. The chain joins TRBV20-1 to TRBJ1-3; D call uncertain. The CDR3 totals 15 residues. Germline CDR1 DFQATT, CDR2 SNEGSKA (reference sequence). The CDR3 spells CRASTRRTSGNTIYF. The CDR3 nucleotides are TGCAGAGCTAGTACGAGGCGGACTTCTGGAAACACCATATATTTT.

There are a few counts of this clonotype. The chain carries TRBV21-1 and TRBJ2-2; TRBD1, as called in the table, went unchecked against the DNA. TRBV21-1 is given as a pseudogene. CDR3 length: 16 residues. CDR3 region: CASRGWDRLHTGELFF. CDR3 sequence (DNA): TGTGCCAGCAGAGGTTGGGACAGGTTGCACACCGGGGAGCTGTTTTTT.

The chain carries TRBV5-1 and TRBJ1-2; a weak D match, TRBD1 (5 bases). This CDR3 has 14 amino acids. The V gene's germline CDR1 is SGHRS and CDR2 YFSETQ. Trimming took off 7 bases at V and 1 base at J, with 14 bases between the two ends. The DNA for the CDR3 is TGCGCCAGCCAAACCGTGGGGGGTAACTATGGCTACACCTTC. Translation: CASQTVGGNYGYTF.

In this sample, this clonotype turned up a few times. The chain has TRBV4-1 and TRBJ2-5; the D gene is possibly TRBD1 (6 bases). V shed 4 bases and J shed 1 base, with 13 bases lying between them. The length of the CDR3 is 15 residues. Germline V lookup: CDR1 MGHRA, CDR2 YSYEKL. CDR3 DNA: TGCGCCAGCAGCCGAACAACAGGGATCCAAGAGACCCAGTACTTC. It is translated as CASSRTTGIQETQYF.

This clonotype occurred many times. The chain carries TRBV5-1 and TRBJ2-7, with D maybe TRBD2 (6 bases). V lost 4 bases, J lost 1 base, and 12 bases lay in between. The CDR3 totals 14 residues. The V gene's germline CDR1 is SGHRS and CDR2 YFSETQ. The CDR3 here is CASSPGLTSYEQYF. In nucleotides, the CDR3 is TGCGCCAGCAGCCCGGGACTGACTTCCTACGAGCAGTACTTC.

This clonotype was counted a few times. The rearrangement links TRBV20-1 to TRBJ2-3; 7 bases fit TRBD2. V lost 0 bases and J lost 0; bases outside the gene matches: 9. Germline V CDR1 and CDR2: DFQATT, SNEGSKA (reference sequence). CDR3 length equals 17 residues. CDR3 sequence: CSARDMRGWTSTDTQYF. Here the CDR3 DNA reads TGCAGTGCTAGAGATATGCGGGGGTGGACTAGCACAGATACGCAGTATTTT.

This clonotype was picked up a small number of times. CDR3 loop: CASSRTRSSYEQYV. CDR3 coding DNA: TGTGCCAGCAGTAGGACTAGAAGCTCCTACGAGCAGTACGTC. This chain connects TRBV7-9 to TRBJ2-7; 7 positions match TRBD2. CDR3 length: 14 residues. CDR1 and CDR2 from the germline V gene are SEHNR and FQNEAQ (reference sequence). The trim removed 6 bases at V and 0 bases at J, leaving 5 bases unmatched.

In its sample, this clonotype was seen many times. This chain uses TRBV29-1 with TRBJ1-1, with 8 bases that match TRBD1. After removal of 7 bases from V and 1 base from J, the junction contained 5 bases not matched to a gene. The germline V gene encodes CDR1 SQVTM and CDR2 ANQGSEA. CDR3 length equals 13 residues. The DNA of the CDR3 is TGCAGCGCTAGTGGACAGGGGAACACTGAAGCTTTCTTT. It codes for CSASGQGNTEAFF. Full variable domain (rest looked up from reference TRBV29-1 and TRBJ1-1): SAVISQKPSRDICQRGTSLTIQCQVDSQVTMMFWYRQQPGQSLTLIATANQGSEATYESGFVIDKFPISRPNLTFSTLTVSNMSPEDSSIYLCSASGQGNTEAFFGQGTRLTVV.

This clonotype has more than one count but fewer than ten. The chain recombines TRBV5-1 with TRBJ1-2; D may be TRBD1 (6 bases). CDR3 length: 13 amino acids. V shed 2 bases and J shed 4 bases, with 9 bases lying between them. Looked up from germline, CDR1 is SGHRS and CDR2 is YFSETQ. CDR3 coding DNA: TGCGCCAGCAGCTTTATACAGGGCTATGGCTACACCTTC. Its protein product is CASSFIQGYGYTF.

This clonotype was seen many times. This chain uses TRBV7-8 with TRBJ2-2; 9 bases fit TRBD2. CDR3 length: 16 amino acids. Germline V gene lookup returns CDR1 SGHVS and CDR2 FQNEAQ. V lost 2 bases and J lost 7; bases outside the gene matches: 8. The CDR3, as DNA: TGTGCCAGCAGCTTAATCCTAGCGGGGAGGGGCGGGGAGCTGTTTTTT. Amino acid sequence: CASSLILAGRGGELFF.

This clonotype has a handful of counts. The chain carries TRBV11-2 and TRBJ2-7, with TRBD2 matching 10 bases. Germline V gives CDR1 SGHAT, CDR2 FQNNGV. The CDR3 runs to 16 residues. V was pared by 3 bases and J by 0 bases, with 5 bases of the junction left unmatched. CDR3 nucleotide sequence: TGTGCCAGCAGCTTTGGACTAGCGGTTAACTCCTACGAGCAGTACTTC. It is translated as CASSFGLAVNSYEQYF.

The gene calls are TRBV6-1 and TRBJ2-5; D is ambiguous. V was shortened by 8 bases and J by 1 base, with 11 bases between the two germline ends. The CDR3 spans 13 residues. CDR1 MNHNS and CDR2 SASEGT come from the germline V gene. CDR3 sequence reads: CASLGRLQETQYF. In nucleotides, the CDR3 is TGTGCCAGCCTTGGCCGCCTCCAAGAGACCCAGTACTTC.